This T cell receptor beta chain came from a study of T cell repertoires in cytomegalovirus infection. On the study more broadly: It was recently identified HLA-C-restricted and well-studied HLA-B-restricted CMV epitopes that the study used. Shared public TCR beta signatures pointed to both CMV infection and a matching HLA type. Regarding the study as a whole: Cumulative frequency (of public TCR beta family members) identified carriers of CMV plus the relevant HLA. There were HLA-C-restricted CMV-specific TCR beta clonotypes dominating the ex vivo response.

Germline V gives CDR1 ENHRY, CDR2 SYGVKD. The CDR3 sequence is 13 residues long. With 0 bases removed from V and 7 bases from J, the gap between germline ends came to 9 bases. Each CDR3 protein is one row after TCRdb ran MiXCR on the reads. The data contain around 300,000 distinct CDR3 sequences, around 25% of them singletons. This clonotype was seen ten or more times. The antigen is undetermined. This clonotype was sampled from a human donor in good health (CMV status not recorded). Some clones in this sample may be carry-over from other donors' samples. The chain is built from TRBV10-3 and TRBJ1-2; D unresolved. The source was cultured PBMCs, collected from culture after CMV antigen stimulation. The CDR3 is CAISESDLSGYTF. The CDR3 nucleotides read TGTGCCATCAGTGAGTCCGATCTCAGTGGCTACACCTTC.